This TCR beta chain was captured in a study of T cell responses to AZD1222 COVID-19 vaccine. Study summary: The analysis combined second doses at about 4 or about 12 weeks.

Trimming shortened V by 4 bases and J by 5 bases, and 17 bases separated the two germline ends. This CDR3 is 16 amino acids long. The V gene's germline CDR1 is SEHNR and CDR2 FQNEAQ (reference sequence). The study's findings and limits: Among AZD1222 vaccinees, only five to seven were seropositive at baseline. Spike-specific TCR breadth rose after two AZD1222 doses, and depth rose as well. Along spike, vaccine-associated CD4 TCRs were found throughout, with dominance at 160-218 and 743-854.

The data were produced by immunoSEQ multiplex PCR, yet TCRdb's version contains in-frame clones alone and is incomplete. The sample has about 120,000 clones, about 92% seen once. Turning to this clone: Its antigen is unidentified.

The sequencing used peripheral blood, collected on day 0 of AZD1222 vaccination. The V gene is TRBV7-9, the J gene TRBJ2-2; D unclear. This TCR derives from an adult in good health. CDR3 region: CASSSGRLGSTGELFF. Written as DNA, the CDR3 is TGTGCCAGCAGCTCCGGCCGACTGGGGTCTACCGGGGAGCTGTTTTTT. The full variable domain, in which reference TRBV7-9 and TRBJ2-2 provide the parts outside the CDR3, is DTGVSQNPRHKITKRGQNVTFRCDPISEHNRLYWYRQTLGQGPEFLTYFQNEAQLEKSRLLSDRFSAERPKGSFSTLEIQRTEQGDSAMYLCASSSGRLGSTGELFFGEGSRLTVL.